Shown below are 10 T cell receptor beta chains from a single sample sequenced in a study of T cell responses to AZD1222 COVID-19 vaccine. The assay was immunoSEQ multiplex PCR, and TCRdb's table has in-frame clones only and misses some. The sample gives roughly 93,000 clones, approximately 89% of which show up once; roughly 5.3% is in the top ten. The sample consisted of peripheral blood, taken 28 days after the second AZD1222 dose. The receptors were gathered from an adult who received the AZD1222 COVID-19 vaccine.

This chain joins TRBV19 and TRBJ2-3; D is uncertain. This CDR3 is 13 amino acids long. Germline CDR1 LNHDA, CDR2 SQIVND (reference sequence). V shed 3 bases and J shed 0 bases, with 4 bases lying between them. This chain's CDR3 is CASSIGSTDTQYF. Written as DNA, the CDR3 is TGTGCCAGTAGTATCGGCAGCACAGATACGCAGTATTTT.

The rearrangement links TRBV7-3 to TRBJ2-2; tentatively, D is TRBD1 (5 bases). V lost 2 bases to trimming and J lost 6 bases, with 10 bases between them. Germline CDR1 SGHTA, CDR2 FQGTGA. This CDR3 spans 14 amino acids. CDR3: CASSLSDTPGELFF. As DNA, the CDR3 is TGTGCCAGCAGCTTATCGGACACTCCCGGGGAGCTGTTTTTT.

J is TRBJ1-1 and V is TRBV6-6; D not resolved. V lost 1 base, J lost 1 base, and 4 bases lay in between. Germline CDR1 reads MNHNY; CDR2 reads SVGAGI (reference sequence). This CDR3 has 13 amino acids. The DNA for the CDR3 is TGTGCCAGCAGTTACTTCAAGAACACTGAAGCTTTCTTT. It encodes CASSYFKNTEAFF.

This sequence joins TRBV5-1 and TRBJ1-6; D gene ambiguous. CDR1 SGHRS and CDR2 YFSETQ come from the germline V gene. V gave up 4 bases and J gave up 9 bases, with 11 bases separating them. CDR3 size: 13 residues. CDR3 protein: CASSADDGSPLHF. The CDR3 coding sequence is TGCGCCAGCAGCGCTGACGATGGTTCACCCCTCCACTTT.

The gene calls are TRBV19 and TRBJ2-3; the D gene is possibly TRBD2 (5 bases). The germline V gene encodes CDR1 LNHDA and CDR2 SQIVND (reference sequence). V gave up 11 bases and J gave up 6 bases, with 12 bases separating them. The CDR3 loop spans 11 amino acids. The CDR3 coding sequence is TGTGCCCGGGCGGGTAGGGATACGCAGTATTTT. Its translation is CARAGRDTQYF.

The V and J genes are TRBV9 and TRBJ2-5, with 7 bases aligning to TRBD2. This CDR3 spans 12 amino acids. V trimming: 7 bases; J trimming: 3 bases; junction bases outside the gene matches: 3. Germline CDR1 reads SGDLS; CDR2 reads YYNGEE. CDR3 DNA: TGTGCCAGCGGGGGGGACGAAGAGACCCAGTACTTC. Translation: CASGGDEETQYF.

The chain carries TRBV4-1 and TRBJ1-6; TRBD1 matches 10 bases. This CDR3 contains 17 residues. Germline values: CDR1 MGHRA, CDR2 YSYEKL. V gave up 0 bases and J gave up 7 bases; unmatched junction bases: 6. The CDR3: CASSQDPGQGKNSPLHF. CDR3 in DNA: TGCGCCAGCAGCCAAGACCCGGGACAGGGGAAAAATTCACCCCTCCACTTT.

The table lists this clone with a count of one. The chain uses TRBV10-1 and TRBJ1-2; D is uncertain. This CDR3 has 13 amino acids. V was pared by 6 bases and J by 2 bases, with 10 bases between. Germline V gene lookup returns CDR1 WNHNN and CDR2 SYGVQD (reference sequence). CDR3 protein: CASSHSPNYGYTF. CDR3 DNA: TGCGCCAGCAGCCACTCTCCCAACTATGGCTACACCTTC.

This chain connects TRBV9 to TRBJ2-7; D is ambiguous. Germline-derived CDR1 and CDR2 are SGDLS and YYNGEE. The CDR3 extends over 14 amino acids. Trimming left V 2 bases short and J 2 bases short, with 11 bases between. The CDR3 sequence: CASSVADGTYEQYF. In nucleotides, the CDR3 is TGTGCCAGCAGCGTGGCGGACGGTACCTACGAGCAGTACTTC.

The rearrangement links TRBV19 to TRBJ1-4; no clear D. Trimming cost V 7 bases and J 12 bases, with 21 bases left between them. The CDR3 is 14 residues long. Germline-derived CDR1 and CDR2 are LNHDA and SQIVND (reference sequence). CDR3 nucleotides: TGTGCCAGTACCGAAAGGACCTTATCCGGGCAACTGTTTTTT. Translation gives CASTERTLSGQLFF.